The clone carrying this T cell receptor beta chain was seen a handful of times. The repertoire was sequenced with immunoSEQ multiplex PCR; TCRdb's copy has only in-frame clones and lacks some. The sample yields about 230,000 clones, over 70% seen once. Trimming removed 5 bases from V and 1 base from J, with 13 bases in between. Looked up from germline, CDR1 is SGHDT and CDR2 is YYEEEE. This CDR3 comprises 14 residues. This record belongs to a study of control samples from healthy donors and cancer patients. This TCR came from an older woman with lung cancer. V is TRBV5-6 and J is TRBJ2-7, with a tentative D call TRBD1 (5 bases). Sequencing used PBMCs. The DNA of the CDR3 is TGTGCCAGCAGTTTTACAGGTCCTTCCTACGAGCAGTACTTC. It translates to CASSFTGPSYEQYF.